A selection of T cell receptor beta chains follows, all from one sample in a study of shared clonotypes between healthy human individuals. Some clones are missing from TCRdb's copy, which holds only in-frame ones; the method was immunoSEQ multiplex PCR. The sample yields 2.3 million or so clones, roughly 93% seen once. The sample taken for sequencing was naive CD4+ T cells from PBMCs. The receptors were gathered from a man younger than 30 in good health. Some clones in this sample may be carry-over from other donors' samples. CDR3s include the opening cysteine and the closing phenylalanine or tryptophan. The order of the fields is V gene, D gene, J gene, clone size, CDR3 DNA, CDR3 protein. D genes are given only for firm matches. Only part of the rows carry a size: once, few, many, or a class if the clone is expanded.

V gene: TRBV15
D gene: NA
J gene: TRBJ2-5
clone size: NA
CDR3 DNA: TGTGCCACCAGCAGAGATCGTAGATGGGAGACCCAGTACTTC
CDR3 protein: CATSRDRRWETQYF

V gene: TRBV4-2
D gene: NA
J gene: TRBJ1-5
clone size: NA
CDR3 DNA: TGTGCCAGCAGCGGCTCTAGCAATCAGCCCCAGCATTTT
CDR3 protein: CASSGSSNQPQHF

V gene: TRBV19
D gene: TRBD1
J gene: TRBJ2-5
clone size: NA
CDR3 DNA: TGTGCCAGTAGTTGGGACAGCGGAGAGACCCAGTACTTC
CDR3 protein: CASSWDSGETQYF

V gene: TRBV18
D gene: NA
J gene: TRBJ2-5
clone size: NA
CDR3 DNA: TGTGCCAGCTCACCGCAAACGGAGACCCAGTACTTC
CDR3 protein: CASSPQTETQYF

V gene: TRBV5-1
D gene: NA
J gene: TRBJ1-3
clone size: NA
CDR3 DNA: TGCGCCAGCAGCTTAGGAGTCTCTGGAAACACCATATATTTT
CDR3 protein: CASSLGVSGNTIYF

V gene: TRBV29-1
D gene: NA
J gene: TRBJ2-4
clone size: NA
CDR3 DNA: TGCAGCGTTGAAGAGGGGCCCGTAGCCAAAAACATTCAGTACTTC
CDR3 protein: CSVEEGPVAKNIQYF

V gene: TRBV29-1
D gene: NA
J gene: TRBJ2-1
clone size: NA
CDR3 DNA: TGCAGCGTCGGATCACCGGCGGTTAATGAGCAGTTCTTC
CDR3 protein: CSVGSPAVNEQFF

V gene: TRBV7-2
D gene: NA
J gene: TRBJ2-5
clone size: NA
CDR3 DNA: TGTGCCAGCAGCTTAGTAGGGCAGGGAAGAGAGACCCAGTACTTC
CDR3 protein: CASSLVGQGRETQYF

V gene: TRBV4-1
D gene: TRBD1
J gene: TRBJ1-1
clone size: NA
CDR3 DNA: TGCGCCAGCAGCCGATTAAAACTACAGGGGGGGGCCGAGAACACTGAAGCTTTCTTT
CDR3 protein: CASSRLKLQGGAENTEAFF

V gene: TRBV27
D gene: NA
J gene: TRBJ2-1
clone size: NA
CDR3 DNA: TGTGCCAGCAGACAACCGATGCGGAGCTCCTACAATGAGCAGTTCTTC
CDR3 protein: CASRQPMRSSYNEQFF

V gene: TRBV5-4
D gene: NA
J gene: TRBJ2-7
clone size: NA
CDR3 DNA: TGTGCCAGCAGCACCGCCGGCAGGGGGGGCAACGAGCAGTACTTC
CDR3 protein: CASSTAGRGGNEQYF

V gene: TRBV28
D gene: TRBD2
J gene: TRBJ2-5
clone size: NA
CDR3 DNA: TGTGCCAGCAGCCCCGGGGGGGGCCGGCGGGAGACCCAGTACTTC
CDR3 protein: CASSPGGGRRETQYF

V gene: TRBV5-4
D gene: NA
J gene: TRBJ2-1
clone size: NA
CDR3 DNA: TGTGCCAGCAGCTTGGGGACTCCTGAAGGGCAGTTCTTC
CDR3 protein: CASSLGTPEGQFF

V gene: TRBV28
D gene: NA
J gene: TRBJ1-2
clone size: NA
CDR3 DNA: TGTGCCAGCAGCGGACCTTATAACTATGGCTACACCTTC
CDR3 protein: CASSGPYNYGYTF

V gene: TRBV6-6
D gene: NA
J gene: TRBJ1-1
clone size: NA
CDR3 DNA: TGTGCCAGCAGTTACTCTGGGAGGGACACTGAAGCTTTCTTT
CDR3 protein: CASSYSGRDTEAFF

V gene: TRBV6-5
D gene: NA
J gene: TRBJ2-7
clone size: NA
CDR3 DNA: TGTGCCAGCAGTTACGGGGGGACAGCAGCCTACGAGCAGTACTTC
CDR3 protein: CASSYGGTAAYEQYF

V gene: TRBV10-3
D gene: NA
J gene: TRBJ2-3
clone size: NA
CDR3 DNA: TGTGCCATCAGTGAAAGGGAAGATACGCAGTATTTT
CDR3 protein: CAISEREDTQYF

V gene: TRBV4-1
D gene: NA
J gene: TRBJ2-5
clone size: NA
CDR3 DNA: TGCGCCAGCAGCCAAGATTGGGTTTGGGAGACCCAGTACTTC
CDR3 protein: CASSQDWVWETQYF

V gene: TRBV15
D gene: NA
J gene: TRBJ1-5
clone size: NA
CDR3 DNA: TGTGCCACCAGCAGAGATCCGGCTGGCAATCAGCCCCAGCATTTT
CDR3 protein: CATSRDPAGNQPQHF

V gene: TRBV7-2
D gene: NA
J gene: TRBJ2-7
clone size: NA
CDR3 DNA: TGTGCCAGCAGCTTAGGCCGGCCCTCAGAGCAGTACTTC
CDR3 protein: CASSLGRPSEQYF

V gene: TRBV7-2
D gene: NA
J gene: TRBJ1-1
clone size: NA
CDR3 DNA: TGTGCCAGCAGCTTAGAAACAGGGAACCAAGCTTTCTTT
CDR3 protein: CASSLETGNQAFF

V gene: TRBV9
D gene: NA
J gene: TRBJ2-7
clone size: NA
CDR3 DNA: TGTGCCAGCAGCCCCAGCCGTAGGGCTAGAGCCTACGAGCAGTACTTC
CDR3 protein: CASSPSRRARAYEQYF

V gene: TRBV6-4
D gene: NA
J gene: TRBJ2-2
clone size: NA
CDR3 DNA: TGTGCCAGCCGCAAAGGGGCCATGAACATCGGGGAGCTGTTTTTT
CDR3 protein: CASRKGAMNIGELFF

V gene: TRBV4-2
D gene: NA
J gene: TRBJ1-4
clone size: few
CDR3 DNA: TGTGCCAGCAGCCAAGATCATCTTAGGAGTTCGGGAACTGAAAAACTGTTTTTT
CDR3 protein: CASSQDHLRSSGTEKLFF

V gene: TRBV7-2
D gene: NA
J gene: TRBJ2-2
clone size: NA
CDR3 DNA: TGTGCCAGCAGCCCCGTGAGGAACACCGGGGAGCTGTTTTTT
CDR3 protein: CASSPVRNTGELFF

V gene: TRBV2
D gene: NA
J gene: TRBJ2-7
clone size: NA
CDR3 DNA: TGTGCCAGCACCTCATTCAGGGGGGCGCTTCGGGACGAGCAGTACTTC
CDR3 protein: CASTSFRGALRDEQYF

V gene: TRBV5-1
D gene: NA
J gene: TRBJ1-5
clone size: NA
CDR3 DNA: TGCGCCAGCAGCCCTGGACCTGGCAATCAGCCCCAGCATTTT
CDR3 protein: CASSPGPGNQPQHF

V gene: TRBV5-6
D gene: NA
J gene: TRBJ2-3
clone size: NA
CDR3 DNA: TGTGCCAGCAGCTTGTCCAGTCAGACGCAGTATTTT
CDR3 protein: CASSLSSQTQYF